This passage covers 29 T cell receptor beta chains from one sample sequenced in a study of blood T cell repertoires in COVID-19. Method: immunoSEQ multiplex PCR; TCRdb's copy keeps in-frame clones and lacks some. The sample holds roughly 180,000 clones, roughly 81% seen once. Material: peripheral blood. All receptors derive from a woman aged 80 or older with COVID-19, enrolled during active disease.

J is TRBJ1-6 and V is TRBV7-2; 8 positions match TRBD1. In germline, CDR1 is SGHTA, CDR2 FQGNSA. The CDR3 extends over 14 amino acids. Trimming removed 3 bases from V and 9 bases from J; junction bases left unmatched: 4. CDR3 nucleotide sequence: TGTGCCAGCAGCTTCACAGGGGGGGCTTCACCCCTCCACTTT. Protein: CASSFTGGASPLHF.

This clone occurred once. The V call is TRBV24-1, the J call TRBJ2-2; 11 nucleotides align to TRBD1. The CDR3 contains 17 residues. V lost 5 bases to trimming and J lost 4 bases; unmatched junction nucleotides: 8. Germline V gene data show CDR1 as KGHDR and CDR2 as SFDVKD. The CDR3 protein is CATSGRPGQGGTGELFF. The CDR3, as DNA: TGTGCCACCAGTGGCAGACCGGGACAGGGGGGCACCGGGGAGCTGTTTTTT.

The V call is TRBV11-2, the J call TRBJ1-2, with TRBD1 identical over 7 bases. Trimming cost V 4 bases and J 5 bases; bases outside gene matches: 1. Per germline, CDR1 SGHAT and CDR2 FQNNGV. The CDR3 extends over 12 amino acids. CDR3 sequence reads: CASSSTGYGYTF. The CDR3 DNA reads TGTGCCAGCAGCTCGACAGGGTATGGCTACACCTTC.

The chain combines TRBV3-1 (or the pseudogene TRBV3-2) with TRBJ2-1; D ambiguous. Germline CDR1 and CDR2: LGHDT and YNNKEL (reference sequence). V shed 1 base and J shed 1 base, with 14 bases lying between them. The CDR3 covers 17 residues. The CDR3 spells CASSQGPRLTSYNEQFF. CDR3 DNA sequence: TGTGCCAGCAGCCAAGGCCCCAGACTCACGTCCTACAATGAGCAGTTCTTC.

CDR3 nucleotides: TGTGCCAGCAGCCCGGGGACAGGGGCTGGAAACACCATATATTTT. Residues: CASSPGTGAGNTIYF. The rearrangement uses TRBV5-4 and TRBJ1-3, with 10 bases that match TRBD1. The CDR3 sequence is 15 residues long. Looked up from germline, CDR1 is SGHNT and CDR2 is YYREEE (reference sequence). The V gene end was trimmed by 4 bases and the J gene end by 2 bases; junction bases not matched to a gene: 3.

The genes are TRBV3-1 (or the pseudogene TRBV3-2) and TRBJ2-7; a weak D match, TRBD1 (6 bases). Trimming stripped 4 bases from V and 7 bases from J, with 11 bases between. Per the germline V gene, CDR1 is LGHDT and CDR2 is YNNKEL (reference sequence). The CDR3 loop spans 12 amino acids. The CDR3: CASSPTGLEQYF. In DNA form, the CDR3 reads TGTGCCAGCAGCCCGACAGGTTTGGAGCAGTACTTC.

V is TRBV7-3 and J is TRBJ2-2; 7 bases line up with TRBD1. The ends lost 5 bases at V and 4 bases at J; junction bases unmatched: 7. The CDR3 sequence is 15 residues long. Germline V lookup: CDR1 SGHTA, CDR2 FQGTGA. CDR3 sequence: CASSGRQGGTGELFF. The CDR3, as DNA: TGTGCCAGCAGCGGTCGACAGGGTGGCACCGGGGAGCTGTTTTTT.

The V and J genes are TRBV27 and TRBJ2-3; D gene uncertain. The germline gives CDR1 MNHEY, CDR2 SMNVEV (reference sequence). The CDR3 consists of 15 residues. With 4 bases removed from V and 0 bases from J, the gap between germline ends came to 11 bases. CDR3 sequence reads: CASSSRLTSTDTQYF. DNA of the CDR3: TGTGCCAGCAGTTCCCGGTTAACTAGCACAGATACGCAGTATTTT.

CDR3 sequence (DNA): TGTGCCAGCAGCCTACGTTTATCGGGGACCTACAATGAGCAGTTCTTC. This codes for CASSLRLSGTYNEQFF. The V and J genes are TRBV5-6 and TRBJ2-1; the D gene is possibly TRBD2 (5 bases). Looked up from germline, CDR1 is SGHDT and CDR2 is YYEEEE. The V end lost 4 bases, the J end lost 2 bases, and 16 bases lay between the germline ends. This CDR3 has 16 residues.

V and J are TRBV10-3 and TRBJ2-7; TRBD1 matches 9 bases. Trimming at V came to 5 bases and at J to 3 bases, leaving 2 bases not matched to a gene. The CDR3 covers 13 residues. Per germline, CDR1 ENHRY and CDR2 SYGVKD. The CDR3 is CAISKDRGYEQYF. DNA of the CDR3: TGTGCCATCAGTAAGGACAGGGGCTACGAGCAGTACTTC.

J is TRBJ2-3 and V is TRBV11-3; perhaps TRBD2 as D (6 bases). Germline CDR1 is SGHNT and CDR2 is YENEEA. CDR3 length: 16 residues. Between the trimmed V and J ends, which lost 2 bases and 1 base, there was a span of 13 bases. The DNA for the CDR3 is TGTGCCAGCAGCTTACGGCGGGACTTTGGCACAGATACGCAGTATTTT. Translated, it gives CASSLRRDFGTDTQYF.

The genes are TRBV7-3 and TRBJ2-5, with 15 bases lining up with TRBD2. The CDR3 contains 16 residues. V shed 4 bases and J 5 bases; nucleotides not matched to a gene: 5. Per germline, CDR1 SGHTA and CDR2 FQGTGA. CDR3 bases: TGTGCCAGCAGCTCAGGACTAGCGGGGGGGCCGGAGACCCAGTACTTC. Protein sequence: CASSSGLAGGPETQYF. Looking up the rest from reference TRBV7-3 and TRBJ2-5 gives the full variable domain: GAGVSQTPSNKVTEKGKYVELRCDPISGHTALYWYRQSLGQGPEFLIYFQGTGAADDSGLPNDRFFAVRPEGSVSTLKIQRTERGDSAVYLCASSSGLAGGPETQYFGPGTRLLVL.

The chain is built from TRBV7-7 and TRBJ1-1; D gene unclear. Deletions cut 3 bases from V and 1 base from J, with 18 bases between. The germline V gene has CDR1 SSHAT and CDR2 FNYEAQ (reference sequence). This CDR3 has 17 amino acids. CDR3 nucleotide sequence: TGTGCCAGCAGCTTTGGGGAGTTTGGATGGGGGAACACTGAAGCTTTCTTT. Its translation is CASSFGEFGWGNTEAFF.

In the case of this clone: A read error may produce the germline difference seen at one junction end. The chain is built from TRBV29-1 and TRBJ2-2, with 7 bases aligning to TRBD1. Germline assignment: CDR1 SQVTM and CDR2 ANQGSEA. This CDR3 has 14 amino acids. This CDR3 is CSVEGTANTGELFF. In nucleotides, the CDR3 is TGCAGCGTCGAAGGGACAGCAAACACCGGGGAGCTGTTTTTT.

The rearrangement joins TRBV5-6 to TRBJ1-2, with TRBD1 matching 8 bases. Germline lookup yields CDR1 SGHDT and CDR2 YYEEEE. Unmatched junction bases numbered 15, after V lost 4 bases and J lost 4 bases. The CDR3 covers 17 residues. The CDR3: CASSLGRTGWGGYGYTF. For the CDR3, the DNA is TGTGCCAGCAGCCTAGGACGGACAGGGTGGGGAGGCTATGGCTACACCTTC.

The chain couples TRBV12-3 or TRBV12-4 to TRBJ1-2; a possible D gene is TRBD1 (5 bases). The CDR3 contains 13 residues. Deletions cut 5 bases from V and 5 bases from J, with 12 bases between. The CDR3 coding sequence is TGTGCCAGCAGTGGGCCAGGGCGGTATGGCTACACCTTC. Residues: CASSGPGRYGYTF.

Comments on this clone: Additional DNA sequences in this sample encode the identical CDR3. The chain couples TRBV29-1 to TRBJ1-5; a possible D gene is TRBD1 (5 bases). The germline V and J ends were trimmed by 6 bases and 3 bases, with 12 bases remaining between them. Germline V CDR1 and CDR2: SQVTM, ANQGSEA. The length of the CDR3 is 13 residues. The CDR3 loop reads CSVGGTDNQPQHF. The CDR3 DNA sequence: TGCAGCGTGGGGGGAACAGACAATCAGCCCCAGCATTTT.

The J gene is TRBJ1-5, the V gene TRBV19; TRBD1 agrees at 7 bases. The CDR3 length is 15 residues. Per germline, CDR1 LNHDA and CDR2 SQIVND (reference sequence). V was pared by 5 bases and J by 7 bases, with 11 bases of the junction left unmatched. The CDR3 region has the DNA TGTGCCAGTAGTGCCGGGCGACAGGGAGAACAGCCCCAGCATTTT. The encoded protein is CASSAGRQGEQPQHF.

CDR3 bases: TGTGCCAGCAAAAATAGGCGGGGGGAGACCCAGTACTTC. Translated: CASKNRRGETQYF. The rearrangement uses TRBV2 and TRBJ2-5; 7 positions match TRBD2. This CDR3 is built from 13 residues. V shed 7 bases and J 5 bases; nucleotides not matched to a gene: 7. CDR1 and CDR2 from the germline V gene are SNHLY and FYNNEI.

The sample holds a few counts of this clone. The rearrangement links TRBV19 to TRBJ1-1, with D possibly TRBD1 on 5 matching bases. The CDR3 totals 15 residues. Germline V gene lookup returns CDR1 LNHDA and CDR2 SQIVND (reference sequence). V was cut by 3 bases and J by 4 bases, with 15 bases left in between. CDR3 coding DNA: TGTGCCAGTAGTATGCCCGGGGGGAGGATCACTGAAGCTTTCTTT. This sequence encodes CASSMPGGRITEAFF.

This clone is a singleton in its sample. The chain combines TRBV19 with TRBJ2-5; no reliable D call. V lost 3 bases to trimming and J lost 2 bases, with 7 bases between them. Germline assignment: CDR1 LNHDA and CDR2 SQIVND (reference sequence). This CDR3 contains 13 residues. The CDR3 nucleotides are TGTGCCAGTAGTATGAGCATACAAGAGACCCAGTACTTC. This encodes CASSMSIQETQYF.

A single count supports this clone. The chain couples TRBV5-5 to TRBJ1-4; TRBD1 matches 11 bases. Germline V lookup: CDR1 SGHKS, CDR2 YYEKEE (reference sequence). Germline trimming cut 4 bases from V and 6 bases from J; bases unmatched to any gene: 2. The CDR3 is 14 residues long. The CDR3 region has the DNA TGTGCCAGCAGCAGGACAGGGGGCGATGAAAAACTGTTTTTT. Residues: CASSRTGGDEKLFF. Full variable domain (remainder filled in from reference TRBV5-5 and TRBJ1-4): DAGVTQSPTHLIKTRGQQVTLRCSPISGHKSVSWYQQVLGQGPQFIFQYYEKEERGRGNFPDRFSARQFPNYSSELNVNALLLGDSALYLCASSRTGGDEKLFFGSGTQLSVL.

This sequence joins TRBV7-9 and TRBJ2-7, with D possibly matching TRBD1 (5 bases). Trimming pared 5 bases from V and 4 bases from J, leaving 9 bases between. Germline V lookup: CDR1 SEHNR, CDR2 FQNEAQ (reference sequence). There are 12 residues in the CDR3. DNA for the CDR3: TGTGCCAGCAGCCGCCCAGGGTACGAGCAGTACTTC. It specifies CASSRPGYEQYF.

The gene calls are TRBV5-1 and TRBJ2-5; D might be TRBD2 (7 bases). The germline CDR1 and CDR2 sequences are SGHRS and YFSETQ. This CDR3 has 14 residues. V lost 2 bases and J lost 2, with 10 bases in between. For the CDR3, the DNA is TGCGCCAGCAGCTTAGAGGGGGGGCAAGAGACCCAGTACTTC. Translated, it gives CASSLEGGQETQYF. Filled out from reference TRBV5-1 and TRBJ2-5, the complete variable domain reads KAGVTQTPRYLIKTRGQQVTLSCSPISGHRSVSWYQQTPGQGLQFLFEYFSETQRNKGNFPGRFSGRQFSNSRSEMNVSTLELGDSALYLCASSLEGGQETQYFGPGTRLLVL.

V is TRBV7-2 and J is TRBJ2-2, with 7 bases matching TRBD1. Looked up from germline, CDR1 is SGHTA and CDR2 is FQGNSA. The CDR3 contains 13 residues. The junction had 3 bases not matched to a gene; V was cut back by 5 bases and J by 6 bases. This CDR3 reads CASSPGQAGELFF. DNA for the CDR3: TGTGCCAGCAGCCCCGGACAGGCCGGGGAGCTGTTTTTT.

The chain carries TRBV6-6 and TRBJ2-1; D gene ambiguous. The germline V gene encodes CDR1 MNHNY and CDR2 SVGAGI (reference sequence). The CDR3 is 13 residues long. The V end lost 3 bases, the J end lost 6 bases, and 9 bases lay between the germline ends. The CDR3 DNA reads TGTGCCAGCAGTTATACCGTGAGCAATGAGCAGTTCTTC. Amino acids: CASSYTVSNEQFF.

This chain links TRBV3-1 (or the pseudogene TRBV3-2) with TRBJ1-5; D is undetermined. Deletions cut 1 base from V and 9 bases from J, with 13 bases between. CDR1 and CDR2 (germline): LGHDT, YNNKEL (reference sequence). This CDR3 has 14 residues. The CDR3 DNA is TGTGCCAGCAGCCAAGCTATAGAGCTCCCGCCCCAGCATTTT. Translation gives CASSQAIELPPQHF.

The V gene is TRBV4-1, the J gene TRBJ2-3, with a tentative D call TRBD2 (6 bases). Trimming cost V 0 bases and J 13 bases, with 14 bases left between them. The CDR3 has 13 amino acids. The V gene's germline CDR1 is MGHRA and CDR2 YSYEKL. CDR3 in amino acids: CASSQDIRTGEYF. The CDR3, as DNA: TGCGCCAGCAGCCAAGATATTAGGACGGGGGAGTATTTT.

The genes are TRBV10-3 and TRBJ2-5; 7 bases map to TRBD2. Germline CDR1 is ENHRY and CDR2 is SYGVKD. There are 17 residues in the CDR3. V gave up 3 bases and J gave up 2 bases; unmatched junction bases: 12. Here the CDR3 reads CAISDPVRGGRQETQYF. The CDR3 nucleotides read TGTGCCATCAGTGACCCCGTGCGGGGAGGGCGGCAAGAGACCCAGTACTTC.